The 8 T cell receptor beta chains below were found in one sample sequenced in a study of blood T cell repertoires in COVID-19. Using immunoSEQ multiplex PCR, the repertoire was profiled, and TCRdb retains in-frame clones only, with some absent. Here the sample spans roughly 100,000 clones, under 80% being singletons. Sequenced material: peripheral blood. The receptors originated from a man in his 70s with active or convalescent COVID-19.

This chain joins TRBV27 and TRBJ2-1; 14 positions match TRBD2. This CDR3 contains 17 residues. After removal of 2 bases from V and 7 bases from J, the junction contained 7 bases not matched to a gene. The germline V gene has CDR1 MNHEY and CDR2 SMNVEV (reference sequence). The DNA of the CDR3 is TGTGCCAGCAGTTTACCAACCGGGACTAGCGGGAGAAATGAGCAGTTCTTC. Translation gives CASSLPTGTSGRNEQFF.

The chain links TRBV5-6 to TRBJ1-1, with TRBD1 identical over 9 bases. Germline V gene lookup returns CDR1 SGHDT and CDR2 YYEEEE. V lost 4 bases to trimming and J lost 10 bases; unmatched junction nucleotides: 11. This CDR3 comprises 14 residues. The CDR3 coding sequence is TGTGCCAGCAGCGCGGACAGGGGCGCGGGAGGAGCTTTCTTT. Its translation is CASSADRGAGGAFF.

The CDR3 spells CASSLGDRAVYGYTF. The CDR3 bases are TGTGCCAGCAGCTTGGGGGACAGGGCTGTCTATGGCTACACCTTC. The chain has TRBV5-8 and TRBJ1-2; 9 bases line up with TRBD1. This CDR3 comprises 15 residues. The ends lost 0 bases at V and 4 bases at J; junction bases unmatched: 4. Germline CDR1 is SGHTS and CDR2 is YDEGEE.

This clone has just one count. The chain employs TRBV3-1 (or the pseudogene TRBV3-2) and TRBJ1-4; D gene uncertain. Germline V CDR1 and CDR2: LGHDT, YNNKEL (reference sequence). The CDR3 spans 14 residues. Deletions cut 4 bases from V and 2 bases from J, with 8 bases between. The CDR3 nucleotides read TGTGCCAGCAGCCGAGGGTGGACTAATGAAAAACTGTTTTTT. It translates to CASSRGWTNEKLFF.

The gene calls are TRBV19 and TRBJ1-4, with D tentatively TRBD1 (5 bases). Germline V CDR1 and CDR2: LNHDA, SQIVND (reference sequence). The ends were cut back, 5 bases at V and 6 bases at J, with 19 bases in the middle. The CDR3 extends over 16 amino acids. The CDR3 DNA is TGTGCCAGTAGTCCGCCCCGGGGGGGGGAGCATGAAAAACTGTTTTTT. Encoded protein: CASSPPRGGEHEKLFF. Complete variable domain (other parts from reference TRBV19 and TRBJ1-4): DGGITQSPKYLFRKEGQNVTLSCEQNLNHDAMYWYRQDPGQGLRLIYYSQIVNDFQKGDIAEGYSVSREKKESFPLTVTSAQKNPTAFYLCASSPPRGGEHEKLFFGSGTQLSVL.

This clone has more than one count but fewer than ten. The gene calls are TRBV10-3 and TRBJ1-1; possibly TRBD1 for D (6 bases). Germline V gives CDR1 ENHRY, CDR2 SYGVKD. V lost 11 bases to trimming and J lost 0 bases, with 13 bases between them. The CDR3 is 13 residues long. The CDR3, as DNA: TGTGCCGGCCGGGACACTTTGAACACTGAAGCTTTCTTT. This sequence encodes CAGRDTLNTEAFF.

This clone was detected a few times. CDR3 coding DNA: TGTGCCAGCAGCTTGGGGGGAAGCTCCTACAATGAGCAGTTCTTC. It codes for CASSLGGSSYNEQFF. The chain links TRBV11-3 to TRBJ2-1; the D gene is possibly TRBD2 (6 bases). With 3 bases removed from V and 0 bases from J, the gap between germline ends came to 9 bases. The CDR3 is 15 amino acids. In germline, CDR1 is SGHNT, CDR2 YENEEA.

This sequence joins TRBV11-2 and TRBJ2-3, with 10 bases identical to TRBD2. Germline CDR1 and CDR2: SGHAT and FQNNGV. The J segment lost 6 bases and the V segment lost 1 base, leaving 4 bases of the junction unmatched. The CDR3 runs to 15 residues. CDR3: CASSLVLAGDDTQYF. In nucleotides, the CDR3 is TGTGCCAGCAGCTTAGTCCTAGCGGGAGATGATACGCAGTATTTT. The whole variable domain, filled in from reference TRBV11-2 and TRBJ2-3, reads EAGVAQSPRYKIIEKRQSVAFWCNPISGHATLYWYQQILGQGPKLLIQFQNNGVVDDSQLPKDRFSAERLKGVDSTLKIQPAKLEDSAVYLCASSLVLAGDDTQYFGPGTRLTVL.